Presented here are 8 T cell receptor beta chains from one specimen sequenced in a study of T cells after yellow fever vaccination. Each CDR3 protein is one row after TCRdb ran MiXCR on the 5' RACE reads. Here the sample spans about 170,000 distinct CDR3 sequences, approximately 6.2% being singletons. Sequencing used CD4+ T cells sorted from PBMCs, obtained on the day of the first yellow fever vaccination. Every receptor here comes from a young man who received the YFV17D yellow fever vaccine.

This clonotype has just a few counts. The J gene is TRBJ1-3, the V gene TRBV20-1; TRBD1 matches 9 bases. This CDR3 is 14 amino acids long. V was clipped by 6 bases and J by 8 bases; unmatched bases: 11. Germline V gene lookup returns CDR1 DFQATT and CDR2 SNEGSKA (reference sequence). The CDR3 coding sequence is TGCAGTGCCCGGCCGGGACAGGGCCTAGACACCATATATTTT. Residues: CSARPGQGLDTIYF.

Ten or more counts support this clonotype. This chain joins TRBV5-1 and TRBJ2-1, with 8 bases aligning to TRBD2. The CDR3 has 15 residues. Germline values: CDR1 SGHRS, CDR2 YFSETQ. V shed 0 bases and J 10 bases; nucleotides not matched to a gene: 9. The CDR3 DNA sequence: TGCGCCAGCAGCTTGGGGACTAGCTTGAGCCGGGAGCAGTTCTTC. This encodes CASSLGTSLSREQFF.

The CDR3 protein is CASSYGQGGNYGYTF. The CDR3 region has the DNA TGTGCCAGCAGTTACGGGCAGGGGGGAAACTATGGCTACACCTTC. The chain employs TRBV6-5 and TRBJ1-2; 7 positions match TRBD1. Germline loops: CDR1 MNHEY, CDR2 SVGAGI. The ends lost 2 bases at V and 2 bases at J; junction bases unmatched: 5. The CDR3 runs 15 residues.

This clonotype came up a few times. This chain links TRBV25-1 with TRBJ2-6; TRBD1 is a possible D gene (5 bases). Trimming removed 3 bases at V and 2 bases at J, with 8 bases between. The germline V gene has CDR1 MGHDK and CDR2 SYGVNS. This CDR3 is built from 15 residues. CDR3 nucleotides: TGTGCCAGCAGTGACCCCAGGGCTGGGGCCAACGTCCTGACTTTC. Its translation is CASSDPRAGANVLTF.

This clonotype occurred many times. The chain carries TRBV7-2 and TRBJ1-1; no definite D call. V dropped 1 base and J dropped 3 bases, with 9 bases sitting between them. This CDR3 is built from 14 residues. Germline CDR1 reads SGHTA; CDR2 reads FQGNSA. The CDR3 spells CASSLVAGYTEAFF. The CDR3 region has the DNA TGTGCCAGCAGCTTAGTGGCGGGATACACTGAAGCTTTCTTT.

This chain links TRBV6-5 with TRBJ2-3; 10 bases line up with TRBD2. J was trimmed by 1 base and V by 0 bases; bases with no gene match: 10. CDR1 MNHEY and CDR2 SVGAGI come from the germline V gene. This CDR3 comprises 19 residues. The CDR3: CASSYSFDSGGLGTDTQYF. In DNA form, the CDR3 reads TGTGCCAGCAGTTACTCCTTTGATAGCGGGGGGTTGGGCACAGATACGCAGTATTTT.

The count of this clonotype is one. The chain combines TRBV5-8 with TRBJ2-5; D remains unclear. This CDR3 region has 15 residues. CDR1 SGHTS and CDR2 YDEGEE come from the germline V gene. Trimming pared 3 bases from V and 4 bases from J, leaving 16 bases between. The CDR3 here is CASSSPSSRTETQYF. For the CDR3, the DNA is TGTGCCAGCAGCTCGCCTTCGTCCCGCACAGAGACCCAGTACTTC.

This clonotype was recorded a few times. The chain combines TRBV20-1 with TRBJ2-3, with D perhaps TRBD2 (6 bases). Germline values: CDR1 DFQATT, CDR2 SNEGSKA (reference sequence). The CDR3 runs 12 residues. The V end was cut by 6 bases, the J end by 6 bases, with 13 bases between. The CDR3 is CSAVLAVDTQYF. Written as DNA, the CDR3 is TGCAGTGCAGTACTAGCTGTGGATACGCAGTATTTT.